Below, 5 T cell receptor beta chains from the same sample are listed, as sequenced in a study of blood T cell repertoires in COVID-19. Some clones are missing from TCRdb's copy, which holds only in-frame ones; the method was immunoSEQ multiplex PCR. Of some 41,000 clones detected, about nine tenths appear once; the ten largest clones hold about a sixth. Sequencing used peripheral blood. These TCRs come from a woman younger than 45 in a cohort sampled during active COVID-19.

The chain uses TRBV5-1 and TRBJ1-6; D is ambiguous. With 2 bases removed from V and 0 bases from J, the gap between germline ends came to 6 bases. The germline gives CDR1 SGHRS, CDR2 YFSETQ. The CDR3 has 15 residues. CDR3 protein: CASSFAGSYNSPLHF. CDR3 bases: TGCGCCAGCAGCTTCGCGGGCTCCTATAATTCACCCCTCCACTTT.

The gene calls are TRBV6-6 and TRBJ2-5; TRBD2 agrees at 11 bases. Germline CDR1 and CDR2: MNHNY and SVGAGI (reference sequence). V lost 6 bases and J lost 5; bases outside the gene matches: 11. The CDR3 totals 16 residues. The CDR3 DNA reads TGTGCCAGCAGAACCCATACTAGCGGGAGTGGGGAGACCCAGTACTTC. As protein: CASRTHTSGSGETQYF.

The rearrangement links TRBV3-1 (or the pseudogene TRBV3-2) to TRBJ2-7; possibly TRBD2 for D (5 bases). Germline lookup yields CDR1 LGHDT and CDR2 YNNKEL (reference sequence). The V and J ends lost 0 bases and 7 bases respectively, with 22 bases between them. CDR3 length equals 17 residues. The CDR3 reads CASSQDKGVLLLGEQYF. In DNA form, the CDR3 reads TGTGCCAGCAGCCAAGATAAGGGAGTACTCCTCCTTGGGGAGCAGTACTTC.

V usage is TRBV5-6 and J usage is TRBJ2-7; no firm D call. Germline values: CDR1 SGHDT, CDR2 YYEEEE. CDR3 length equals 16 residues. Trimming took 0 bases from V and 1 from J, leaving 14 bases between them. This CDR3 is CASSLGSARYSYEQYF. CDR3 in DNA: TGTGCCAGCAGCTTGGGGTCGGCCAGGTATTCCTACGAGCAGTACTTC. The whole variable domain, filled in from reference TRBV5-6 and TRBJ2-7, reads DAGVTQSPTHLIKTRGQQVTLRCSPKSGHDTVSWYQQALGQGPQFIFQYYEEEERQRGNFPDRFSGHQFPNYSSELNVNALLLGDSALYLCASSLGSARYSYEQYFGPGTRLTVT.

The gene calls are TRBV21-1 and TRBJ1-3; TRBD1 reflects the table's D call only, with no check against the DNA. TRBV21-1 is annotated as a pseudogene. The CDR3 spans 17 residues. The CDR3 bases are TGTGCCAGCAGCAAAGTGGGACAAGAGGCATCTGGAAACACCATATATTTT. Amino acids: CASSKVGQEASGNTIYF.